Below, one T cell receptor beta chain is given with its context. These data originate in a study of blood T cell repertoires in COVID-19. Study at large: Spain, Italy and the United States supplied samples that represented acute and convalescent COVID-19. Sources were T cells, B-cell-depleted T cells, or PBMCs; the material itself was cDNA or gDNA.

Germline lookup yields CDR1 LGHNA and CDR2 YSLEER. The CDR3 extends over 20 amino acids. Losses at the gene ends were 1 base for V and 5 bases for J; bases not matched to a gene: 20. As processed by the authors: Amplified reference gene primers provided the basis for estimating nucleated cell counts. The protocol was immunoSEQ multiplex PCR, while the TCRdb copy is restricted to in-frame clones and leaves out a portion. The V and J calls and the clone size are those of that table, but D and trimming were determined from the DNA. The top ten hold around 10% of the sample, which has roughly 34,000 clones, around 87% seen once.

The sample comprised peripheral blood. The receptor's source is an older man with active COVID-19. J is TRBJ1-5 and V is TRBV4-3; TRBD1 matches 7 bases. CDR3 in amino acids: CASSQGFRDSLLSTYQPQHF. In DNA form, the CDR3 reads TGCGCCAGCAGCCAAGGCTTCCGGGACAGCCTTTTAAGTACTTATCAGCCCCAGCATTTT.